Listed below are T cell receptor beta chains from one sample, sequenced in a study of cytomegalovirus exposure and HLA in healthy donors. This table comes from immunoSEQ multiplex PCR, and its TCRdb copy is limited to in-frame clones, with some not included. This sample has some 200,000 clones, with over 65% found just once. Sample: PBMCs. The receptors were gathered from a man between 40 and 49 years old in good health and CMV-seronegative. Both conserved end residues are part of each CDR3. A D gene is named only where the DNA matches it firmly. The size entry is marked missing in some rows and otherwise reads once, few, many or a size class.

V,D,length,size,CDR3
TRBV2,.,11,.,CASQGEDTQYF
TRBV6-5,.,13,.,CASNRAGAYEQYF
TRBV9,.,14,few,CASSVGPLTGEQYF
TRBV4-2,TRBD2,16,.,CASSRTSGSPYNEQFF
TRBV5-6,.,14,.,CASSWGEMNTEAFF
TRBV28,.,13,few,CASTPQGNYEQYF
TRBV18,.,14,.,CASSPNRGTGELFF
TRBV25-1,.,15,.,CASSVQEGYYNEQFF
TRBV29-1,.,14,.,CSVEARQGRNEQYF
TRBV11-2,.,11,.,CASSPVYEQYF
TRBV27,TRBD1,16,.,CASTRTGGASRDGYTF
TRBV25-1,TRBD1,17,.,CASSPLIRDRNGNTIYF
TRBV25-1,TRBD2,13,once,CASGLAGFYEQYF
TRBV10-2,.,14,.,CASSEYRVRTEAFF
TRBV9,TRBD2,16,few,CASSVAPSGGTYEQYF
TRBV5-1,.,14,.,CASSFLQGNTEAFF
TRBV5-1,.,12,.,CASTGFDYGYTF
TRBV7-2,TRBD2,16,few,CASSRTSGGTNNEQFF
TRBV15,TRBD1,16,.,CATSRDYRGLGEKLFF
TRBV6-5,TRBD1,13,.,CASTGQEQETQYF
TRBV27,.,15,.,CASKLDPSPGNTIYF
TRBV5-3,.,10,.,CAGGTDEQYF
TRBV27,TRBD2,15,.,CASKGGKSSYNEQFF